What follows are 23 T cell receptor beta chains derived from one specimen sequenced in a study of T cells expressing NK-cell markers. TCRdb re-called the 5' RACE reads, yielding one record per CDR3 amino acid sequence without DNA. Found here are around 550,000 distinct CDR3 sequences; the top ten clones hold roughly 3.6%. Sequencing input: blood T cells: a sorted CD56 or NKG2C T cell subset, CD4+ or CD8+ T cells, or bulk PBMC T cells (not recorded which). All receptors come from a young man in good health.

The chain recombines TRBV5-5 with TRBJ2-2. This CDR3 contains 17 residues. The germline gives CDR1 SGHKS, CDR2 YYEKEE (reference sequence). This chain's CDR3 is CASSSPVGGSNTGELFF.

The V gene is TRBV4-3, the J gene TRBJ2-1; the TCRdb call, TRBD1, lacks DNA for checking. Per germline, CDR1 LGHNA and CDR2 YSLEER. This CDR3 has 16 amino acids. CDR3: CASSQESLPVQHEQFF.

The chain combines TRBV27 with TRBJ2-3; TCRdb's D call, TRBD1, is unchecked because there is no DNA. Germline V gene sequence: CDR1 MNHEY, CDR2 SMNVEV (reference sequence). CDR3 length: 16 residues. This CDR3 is CASSSGGTLRTDTQYF.

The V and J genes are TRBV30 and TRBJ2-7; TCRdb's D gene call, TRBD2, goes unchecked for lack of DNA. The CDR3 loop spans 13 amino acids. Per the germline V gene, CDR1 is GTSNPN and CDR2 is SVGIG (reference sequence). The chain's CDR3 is CAWSIAGGLEQYF.

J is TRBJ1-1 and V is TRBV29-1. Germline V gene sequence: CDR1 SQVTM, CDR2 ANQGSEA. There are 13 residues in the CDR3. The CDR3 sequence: CSVVQRMNTEAFF.

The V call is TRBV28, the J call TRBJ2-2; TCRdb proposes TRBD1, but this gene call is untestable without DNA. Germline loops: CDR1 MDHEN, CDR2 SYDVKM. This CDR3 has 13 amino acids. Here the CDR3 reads CATDPGWAGELFF.

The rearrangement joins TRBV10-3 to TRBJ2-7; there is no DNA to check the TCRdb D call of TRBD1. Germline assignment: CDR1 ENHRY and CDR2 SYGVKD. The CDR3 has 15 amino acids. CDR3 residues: CAISESLQGAHEQYF.

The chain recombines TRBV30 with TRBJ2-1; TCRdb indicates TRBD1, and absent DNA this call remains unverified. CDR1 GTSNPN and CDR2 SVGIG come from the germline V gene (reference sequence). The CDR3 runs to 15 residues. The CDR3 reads CAWSVLSRALGEQFF.

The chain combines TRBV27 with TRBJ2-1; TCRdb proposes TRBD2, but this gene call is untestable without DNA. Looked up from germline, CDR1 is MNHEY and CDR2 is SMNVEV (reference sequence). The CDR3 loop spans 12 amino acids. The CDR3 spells CASSLSGGEQFF.

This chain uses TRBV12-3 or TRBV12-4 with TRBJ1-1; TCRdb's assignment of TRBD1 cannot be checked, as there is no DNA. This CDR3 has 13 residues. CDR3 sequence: CASSPGTGAEAFF.

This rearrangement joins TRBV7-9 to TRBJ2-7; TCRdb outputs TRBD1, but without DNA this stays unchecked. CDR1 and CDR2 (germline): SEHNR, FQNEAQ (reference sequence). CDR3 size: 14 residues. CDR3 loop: CASSFDKTGHEQYF.

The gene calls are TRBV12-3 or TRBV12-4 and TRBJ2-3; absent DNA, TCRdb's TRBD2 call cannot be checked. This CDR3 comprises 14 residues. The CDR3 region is CASSPGYFADTQYF.

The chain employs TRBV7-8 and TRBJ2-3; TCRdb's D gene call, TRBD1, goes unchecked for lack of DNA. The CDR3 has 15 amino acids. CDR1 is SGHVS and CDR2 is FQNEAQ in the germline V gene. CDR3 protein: CASSLGAGQGSTQYF.

The CDR3 region is CASSPRVEAFF. V usage is TRBV27 and J usage is TRBJ1-1. CDR1 MNHEY and CDR2 SMNVEV come from the germline V gene (reference sequence). The CDR3 contains 11 residues.

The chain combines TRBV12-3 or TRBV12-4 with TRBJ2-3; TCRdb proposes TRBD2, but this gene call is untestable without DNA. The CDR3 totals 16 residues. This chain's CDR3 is CASSRPTSGPPDTQYF.

The CDR3 loop is CASKGYGDDEQFF. The chain joins TRBV5-1 to TRBJ2-1. This CDR3 is 13 amino acids long. From germline, CDR1 is SGHRS and CDR2 YFSETQ. Variable domain in full (rest from reference TRBV5-1 and TRBJ2-1): KAGVTQTPRYLIKTRGQQVTLSCSPISGHRSVSWYQQTPGQGLQFLFEYFSETQRNKGNFPGRFSGRQFSNSRSEMNVSTLELGDSALYLCASKGYGDDEQFFGPGTRLTVL.

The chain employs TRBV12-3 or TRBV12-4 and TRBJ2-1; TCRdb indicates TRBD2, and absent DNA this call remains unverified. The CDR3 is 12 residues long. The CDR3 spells CASSLGEGEQFF.

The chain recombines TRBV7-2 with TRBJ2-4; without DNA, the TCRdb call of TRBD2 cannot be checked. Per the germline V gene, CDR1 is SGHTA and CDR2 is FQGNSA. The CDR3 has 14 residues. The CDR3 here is CASSLGGRGNIQYF.

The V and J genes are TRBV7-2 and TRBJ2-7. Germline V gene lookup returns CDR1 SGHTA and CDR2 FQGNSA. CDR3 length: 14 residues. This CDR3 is CASSLKGLTYEQYF.

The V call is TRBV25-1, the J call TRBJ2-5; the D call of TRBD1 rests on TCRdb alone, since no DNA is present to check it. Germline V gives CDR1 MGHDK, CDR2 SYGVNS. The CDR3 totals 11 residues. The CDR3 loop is CASTGKETQYF.

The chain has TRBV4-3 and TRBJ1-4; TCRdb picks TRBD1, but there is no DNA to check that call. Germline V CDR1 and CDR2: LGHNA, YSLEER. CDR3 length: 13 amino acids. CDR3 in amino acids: CASSQGWGEKLFF.

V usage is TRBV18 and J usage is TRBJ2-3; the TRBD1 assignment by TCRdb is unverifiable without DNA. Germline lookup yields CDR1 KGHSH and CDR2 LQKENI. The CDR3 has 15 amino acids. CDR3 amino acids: CASSPIPQGTDTQYF. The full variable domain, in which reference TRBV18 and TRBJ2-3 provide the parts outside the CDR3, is NAGVMQNPRHLVRRRGQEARLRCSPMKGHSHVYWYRQLPEEGLKFMVYLQKENIIDESGMPKERFSAEFPKEGPSILRIQQVVRGDSAAYFCASSPIPQGTDTQYFGPGTRLTVL.

The chain's CDR3 is CASSELGLEQYF. The J gene is TRBJ2-7, the V gene TRBV25-1; TCRdb picks TRBD2, but there is no DNA to check that call. This CDR3 spans 12 amino acids. CDR1 is MGHDK, CDR2 SYGVNS, per germline.